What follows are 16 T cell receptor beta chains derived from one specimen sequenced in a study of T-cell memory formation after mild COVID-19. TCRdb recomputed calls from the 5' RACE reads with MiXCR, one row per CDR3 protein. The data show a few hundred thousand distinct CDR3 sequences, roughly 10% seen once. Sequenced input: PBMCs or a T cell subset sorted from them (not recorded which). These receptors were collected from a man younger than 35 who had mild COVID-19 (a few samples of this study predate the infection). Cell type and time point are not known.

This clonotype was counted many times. The CDR3 loop is CASSSGDRGETQYF. The DNA for the CDR3 is TGTGCCAGCAGCTCCGGGGATAGAGGGGAGACCCAGTACTTC. The chain has TRBV12-3 or TRBV12-4 and TRBJ2-5, with D perhaps matching TRBD2 (5 bases). Between the trimmed V and J ends, which lost 6 bases and 5 bases, there was a span of 16 bases. This CDR3 comprises 14 residues.

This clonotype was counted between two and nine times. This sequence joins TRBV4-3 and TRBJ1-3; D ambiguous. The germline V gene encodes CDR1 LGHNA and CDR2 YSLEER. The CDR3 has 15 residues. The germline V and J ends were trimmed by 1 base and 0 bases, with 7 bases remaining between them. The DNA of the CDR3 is TGCGCCAGCAGCCAAGCCGGGTTCTCTGGAAACACCATATATTTT. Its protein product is CASSQAGFSGNTIYF.

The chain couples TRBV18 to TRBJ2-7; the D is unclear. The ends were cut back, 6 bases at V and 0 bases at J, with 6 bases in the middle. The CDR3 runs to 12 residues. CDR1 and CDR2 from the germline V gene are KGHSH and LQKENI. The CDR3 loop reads CASSPVSYEQYF. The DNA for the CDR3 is TGTGCCAGCTCTCCCGTCTCCTACGAGCAGTACTTC.

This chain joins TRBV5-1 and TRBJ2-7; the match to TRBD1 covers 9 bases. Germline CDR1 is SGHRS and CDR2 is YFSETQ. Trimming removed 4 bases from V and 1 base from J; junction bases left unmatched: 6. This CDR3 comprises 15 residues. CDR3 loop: CASSGGGQGSYEQYF. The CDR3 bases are TGCGCCAGCAGCGGGGGAGGACAGGGGTCCTACGAGCAGTACTTC.

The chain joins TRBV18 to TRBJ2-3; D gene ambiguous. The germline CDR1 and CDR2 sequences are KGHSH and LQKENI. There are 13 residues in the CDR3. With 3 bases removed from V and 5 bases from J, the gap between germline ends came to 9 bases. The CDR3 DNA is TGTGCCAGCTCACCCCCTATGGGAGATACGCAGTATTTT. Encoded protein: CASSPPMGDTQYF.

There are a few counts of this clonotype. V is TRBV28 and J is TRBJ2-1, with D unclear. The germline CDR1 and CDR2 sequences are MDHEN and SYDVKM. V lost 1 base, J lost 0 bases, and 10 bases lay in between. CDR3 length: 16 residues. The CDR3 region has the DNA TGTGCCAGCAGTTTATTGGGATCCAGCTCCTACAATGAGCAGTTCTTC. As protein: CASSLLGSSSYNEQFF. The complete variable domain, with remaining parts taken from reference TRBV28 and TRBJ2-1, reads DVKVTQSSRYLVKRTGEKVFLECVQDMDHENMFWYRQDPGLGLRLIYFSYDVKMKEKGDIPEGYSVSREKKERFSLILESASTNQTSMYLCASSLLGSSSYNEQFFGPGTRLTVL.

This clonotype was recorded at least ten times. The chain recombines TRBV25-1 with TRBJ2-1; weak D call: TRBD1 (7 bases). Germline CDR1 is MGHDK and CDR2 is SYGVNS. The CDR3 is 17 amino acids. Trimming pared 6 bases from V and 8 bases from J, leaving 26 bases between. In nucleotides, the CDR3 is TGTGCCAGCAGGGAGGGGATGGGGGACAGACAAGGTGATGAGCAGTTCTTC. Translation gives CASREGMGDRQGDEQFF.

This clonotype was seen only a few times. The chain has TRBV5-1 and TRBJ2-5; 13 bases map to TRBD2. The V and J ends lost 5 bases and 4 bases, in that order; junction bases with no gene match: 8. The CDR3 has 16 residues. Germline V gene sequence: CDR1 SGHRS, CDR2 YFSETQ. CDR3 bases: TGCGCCAGCAGGGCCGGACTAGCGGGGGATAGAGAGACCCAGTACTTC. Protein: CASRAGLAGDRETQYF.

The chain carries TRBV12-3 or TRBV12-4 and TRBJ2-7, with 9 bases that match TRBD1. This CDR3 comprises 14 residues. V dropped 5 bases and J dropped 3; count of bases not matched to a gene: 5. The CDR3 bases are TGTGCCAGCAGTCCAGGACAGGGGCACTACGAGCAGTACTTC. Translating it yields CASSPGQGHYEQYF.

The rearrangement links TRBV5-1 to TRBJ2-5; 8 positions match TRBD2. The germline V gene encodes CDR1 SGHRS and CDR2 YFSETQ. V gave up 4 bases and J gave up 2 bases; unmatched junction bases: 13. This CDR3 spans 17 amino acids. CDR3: CASSLGVSGMGQETQYF. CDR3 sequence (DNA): TGCGCCAGCAGCCTCGGGGTTAGCGGGATGGGGCAAGAGACCCAGTACTTC.

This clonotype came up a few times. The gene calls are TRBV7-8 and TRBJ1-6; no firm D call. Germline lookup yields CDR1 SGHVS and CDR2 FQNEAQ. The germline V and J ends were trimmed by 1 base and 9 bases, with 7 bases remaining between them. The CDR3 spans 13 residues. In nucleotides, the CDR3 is TGTGCCAGCAGCTTAGGGGGAGGTTCACCCCTCCACTTT. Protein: CASSLGGGSPLHF.

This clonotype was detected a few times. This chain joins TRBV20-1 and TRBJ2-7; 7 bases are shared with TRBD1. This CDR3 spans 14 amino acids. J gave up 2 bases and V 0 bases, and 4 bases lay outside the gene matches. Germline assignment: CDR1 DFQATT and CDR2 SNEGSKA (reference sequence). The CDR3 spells CSARDPQGAYEQYV. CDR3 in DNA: TGCAGTGCTAGAGACCCGCAGGGGGCCTACGAGCAGTACGTC.

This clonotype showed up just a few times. The DNA of the CDR3 is TGTGCCAGCAGCCCGGGACAGACAACTAATGAAAAACTGTTTTTT. Its protein is CASSPGQTTNEKLFF. The V call is TRBV7-2, the J call TRBJ1-4, with 7 bases lining up with TRBD1. Per germline, CDR1 SGHTA and CDR2 FQGNSA. Germline trimming cut 5 bases from V and 0 bases from J; bases unmatched to any gene: 3. The CDR3 is 15 amino acids.

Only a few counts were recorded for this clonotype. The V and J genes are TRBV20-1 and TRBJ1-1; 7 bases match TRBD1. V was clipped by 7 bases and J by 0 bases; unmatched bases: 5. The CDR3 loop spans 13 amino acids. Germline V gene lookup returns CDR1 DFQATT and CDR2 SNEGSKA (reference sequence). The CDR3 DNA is TGCAGTGGGAGCCAGGGGGTGAACACTGAAGCTTTCTTT. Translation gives CSGSQGVNTEAFF.

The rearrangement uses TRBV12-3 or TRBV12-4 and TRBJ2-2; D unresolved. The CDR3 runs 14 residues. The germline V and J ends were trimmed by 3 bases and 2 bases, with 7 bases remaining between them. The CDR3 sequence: CASSFRVNTGELFF. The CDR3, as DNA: TGTGCCAGCAGTTTTCGAGTTAACACCGGGGAGCTGTTTTTT.

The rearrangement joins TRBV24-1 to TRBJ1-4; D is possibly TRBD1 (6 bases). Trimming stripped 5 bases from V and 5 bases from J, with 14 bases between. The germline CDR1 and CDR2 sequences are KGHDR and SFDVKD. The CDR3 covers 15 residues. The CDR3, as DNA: TGTGCCACCAGTGTAAACAGGGCATACAATGAAAAACTGTTTTTT. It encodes CATSVNRAYNEKLFF.